This TCR beta chain was recorded in a study of blood T cell repertoires in COVID-19. Turning to the study itself: COVID-19 samples from acute and convalescent phases originated in the United States, Italy and Spain. The analysed material was cDNA or gDNA that came from T cells, B-cell-depleted T cells, or PBMCs.

Clones were sequenced by immunoSEQ multiplex PCR, and TCRdb holds only the in-frame ones, with some missing. The sample yields 250,000 to 350,000 clones, approximately 84% seen once. The CDR3 is made up of 19 amino acids. The rearrangement links TRBV21-1 to TRBJ2-3; the table gives TRBD1 as D, unverified against the DNA. TRBV21-1 is a recognized pseudogene. This sequence was found in a human donor with COVID-19, enrolled during active disease. The donor label of this sample is uncertain. The material sequenced was peripheral blood. CDR3 in amino acids: CASSKVFKSGREHTDTQYF. CDR3 in DNA: TGTGCCAGCAGCAAAGTTTTTAAGTCGGGCAGGGAACACACAGATACGCAGTATTTT.